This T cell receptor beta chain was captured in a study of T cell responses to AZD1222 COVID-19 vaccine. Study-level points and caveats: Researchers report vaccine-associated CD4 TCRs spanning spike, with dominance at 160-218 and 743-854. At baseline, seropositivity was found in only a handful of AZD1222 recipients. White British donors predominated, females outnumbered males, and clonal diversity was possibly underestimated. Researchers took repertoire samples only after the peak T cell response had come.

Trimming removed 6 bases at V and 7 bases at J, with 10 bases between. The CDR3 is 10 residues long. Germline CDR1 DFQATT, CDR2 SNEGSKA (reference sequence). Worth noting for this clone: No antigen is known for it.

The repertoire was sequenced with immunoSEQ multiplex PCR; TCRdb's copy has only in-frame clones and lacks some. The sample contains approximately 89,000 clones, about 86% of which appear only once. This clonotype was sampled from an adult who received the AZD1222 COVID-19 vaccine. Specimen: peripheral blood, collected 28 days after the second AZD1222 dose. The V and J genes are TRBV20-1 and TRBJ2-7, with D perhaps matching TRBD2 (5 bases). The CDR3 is CSAGREEQYF. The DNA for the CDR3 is TGCAGTGCGGGTAGGGAGGAGCAGTACTTC.